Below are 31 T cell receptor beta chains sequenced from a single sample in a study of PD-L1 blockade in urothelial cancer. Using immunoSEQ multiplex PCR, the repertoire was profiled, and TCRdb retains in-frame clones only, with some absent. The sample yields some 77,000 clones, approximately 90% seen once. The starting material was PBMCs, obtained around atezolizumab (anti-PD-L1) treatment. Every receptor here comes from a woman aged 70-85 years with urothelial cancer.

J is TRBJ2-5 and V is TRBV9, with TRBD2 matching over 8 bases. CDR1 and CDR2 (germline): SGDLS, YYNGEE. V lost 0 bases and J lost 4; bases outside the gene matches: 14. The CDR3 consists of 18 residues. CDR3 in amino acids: CASSVVSGGGGVGETQYF. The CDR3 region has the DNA TGTGCCAGCAGCGTAGTAAGCGGGGGAGGAGGGGTCGGAGAGACCCAGTACTTC.

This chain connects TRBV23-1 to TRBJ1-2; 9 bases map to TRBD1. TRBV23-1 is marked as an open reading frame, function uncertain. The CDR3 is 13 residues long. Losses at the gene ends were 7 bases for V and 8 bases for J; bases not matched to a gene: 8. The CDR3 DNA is TGCGCCAGCAAAGAACAGGGGGCGCAGGGCTACACCTTC. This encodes CASKEQGAQGYTF.

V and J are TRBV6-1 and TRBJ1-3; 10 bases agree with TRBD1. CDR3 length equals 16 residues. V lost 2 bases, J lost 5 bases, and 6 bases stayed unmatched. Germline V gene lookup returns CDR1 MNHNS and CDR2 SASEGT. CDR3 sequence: CASSEHRTGGRNTIYF. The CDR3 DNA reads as TGTGCCAGCAGTGAACACAGGACAGGGGGGCGAAACACCATATATTTT.

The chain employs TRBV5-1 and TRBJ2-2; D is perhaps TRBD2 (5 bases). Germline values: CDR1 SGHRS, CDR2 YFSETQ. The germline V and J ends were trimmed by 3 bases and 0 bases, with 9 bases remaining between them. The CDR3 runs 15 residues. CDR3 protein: CASSSAVSNTGELFF. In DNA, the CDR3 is TGCGCCAGCAGCTCAGCGGTCTCGAACACCGGGGAGCTGTTTTTT.

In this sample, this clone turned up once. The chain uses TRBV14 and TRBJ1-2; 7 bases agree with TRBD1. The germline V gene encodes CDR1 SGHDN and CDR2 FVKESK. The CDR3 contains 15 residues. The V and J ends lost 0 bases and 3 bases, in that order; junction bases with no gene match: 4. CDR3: CASSQDRGLDYGYTF. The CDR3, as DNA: TGTGCCAGCAGCCAAGATAGGGGGCTCGACTATGGCTACACCTTC.

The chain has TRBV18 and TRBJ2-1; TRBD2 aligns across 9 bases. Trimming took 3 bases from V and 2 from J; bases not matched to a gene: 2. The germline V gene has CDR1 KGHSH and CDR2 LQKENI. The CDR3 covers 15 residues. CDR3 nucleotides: TGTGCCAGCTCACCCAGCGGGAGGACCTACAATGAGCAGTTCTTC. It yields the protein CASSPSGRTYNEQFF.

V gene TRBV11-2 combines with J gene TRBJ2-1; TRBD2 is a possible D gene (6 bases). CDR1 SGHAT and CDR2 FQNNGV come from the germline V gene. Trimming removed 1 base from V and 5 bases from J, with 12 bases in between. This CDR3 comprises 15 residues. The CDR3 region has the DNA TGTGCCAGCAGCTTAGTAGGGTGGGGGGACAATGAGCAGTTCTTC. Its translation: CASSLVGWGDNEQFF.

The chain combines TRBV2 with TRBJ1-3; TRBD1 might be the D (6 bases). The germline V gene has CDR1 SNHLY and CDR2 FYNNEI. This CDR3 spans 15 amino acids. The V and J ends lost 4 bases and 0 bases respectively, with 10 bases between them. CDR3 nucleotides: TGTGCCAGCAGTGTGGACAGATTCTCTGGAAACACCATATATTTT. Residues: CASSVDRFSGNTIYF.

The DNA of the CDR3 is TGTGCCAGCAGCGCACAGGGCTCTGGAAACACCATATATTTT. Its translation is CASSAQGSGNTIYF. The chain uses TRBV6-5 and TRBJ1-3, with a weak D call TRBD1 (6 bases). Per germline, CDR1 MNHEY and CDR2 SVGAGI. This CDR3 spans 14 amino acids. V gave up 6 bases and J gave up 0 bases, with 9 bases separating them.

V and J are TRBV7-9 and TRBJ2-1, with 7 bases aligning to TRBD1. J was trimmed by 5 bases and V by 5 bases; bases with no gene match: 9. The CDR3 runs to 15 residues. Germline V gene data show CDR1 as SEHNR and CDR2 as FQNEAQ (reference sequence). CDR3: CASSLAGTANNEQFF. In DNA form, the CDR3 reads TGTGCCAGCAGCCTCGCCGGGACAGCTAACAATGAGCAGTTCTTC.

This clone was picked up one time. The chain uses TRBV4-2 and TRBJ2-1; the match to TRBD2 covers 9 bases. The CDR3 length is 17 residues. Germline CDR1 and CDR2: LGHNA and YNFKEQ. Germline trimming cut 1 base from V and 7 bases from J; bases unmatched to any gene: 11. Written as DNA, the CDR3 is TGTGCCAGCAGCCAAGTTTCTAGCGGGGATATGGTAAATGAGCAGTTCTTC. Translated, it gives CASSQVSSGDMVNEQFF.

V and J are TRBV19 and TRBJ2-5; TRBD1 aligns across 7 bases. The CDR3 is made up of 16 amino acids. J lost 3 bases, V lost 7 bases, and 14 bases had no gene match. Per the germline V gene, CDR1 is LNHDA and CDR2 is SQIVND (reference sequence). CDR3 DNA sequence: TGTGCCAGTACGAGGGGGACAGCCCGACGGGAAGAGACCCAGTACTTC. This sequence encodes CASTRGTARREETQYF.

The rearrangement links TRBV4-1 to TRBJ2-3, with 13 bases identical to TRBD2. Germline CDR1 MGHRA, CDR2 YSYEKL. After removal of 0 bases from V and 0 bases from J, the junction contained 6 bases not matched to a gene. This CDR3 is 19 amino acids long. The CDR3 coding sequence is TGCGCCAGCAGCCAAGATCCGGGACTAGCGGGATTGAGCACAGATACGCAGTATTTT. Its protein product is CASSQDPGLAGLSTDTQYF.

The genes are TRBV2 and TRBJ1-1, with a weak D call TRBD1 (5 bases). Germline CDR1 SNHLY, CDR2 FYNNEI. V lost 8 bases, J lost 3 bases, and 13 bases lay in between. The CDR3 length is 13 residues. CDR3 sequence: CASGVGGDTEAFF. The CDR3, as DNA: TGTGCCAGCGGCGTAGGAGGGGACACTGAAGCTTTCTTT.

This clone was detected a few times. The CDR3 reads CASSEQSNQPQHF. Here the CDR3 DNA reads TGTGCCAGCAGTGAACAGAGCAATCAGCCCCAGCATTTT. The chain carries TRBV6-1 and TRBJ1-5; D uncertain. Between the trimmed V and J ends, which lost 2 bases and 1 base, there was a span of 3 bases. This CDR3 comprises 13 residues. The V gene's germline CDR1 is MNHNS and CDR2 SASEGT.

CDR3 coding DNA: TGTGCCAGCAACCTGGAGGGTTGGTATGGCTACACCTTC. Amino acids: CASNLEGWYGYTF. This chain joins TRBV2 and TRBJ1-2; D is unclear. Germline V gene sequence: CDR1 SNHLY, CDR2 FYNNEI. The CDR3 sequence is 13 residues long. V was cut by 7 bases and J by 5 bases, with 14 bases left in between.

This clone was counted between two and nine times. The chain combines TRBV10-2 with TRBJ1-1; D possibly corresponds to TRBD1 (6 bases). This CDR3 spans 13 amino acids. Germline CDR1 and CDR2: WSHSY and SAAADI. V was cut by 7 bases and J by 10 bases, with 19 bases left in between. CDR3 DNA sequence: TGCGCCAGCAACAGGGTTCCGAGAGTGGGAGCTTTCTTT. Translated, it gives CASNRVPRVGAFF.

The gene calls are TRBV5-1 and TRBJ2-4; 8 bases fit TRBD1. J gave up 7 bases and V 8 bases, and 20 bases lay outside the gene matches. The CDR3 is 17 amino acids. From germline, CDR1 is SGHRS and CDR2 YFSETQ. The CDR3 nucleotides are TGCGCCAGTAAAAAGACCGACAGGGGTTCCCCTAGGAACATTCAGTACTTC. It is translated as CASKKTDRGSPRNIQYF.

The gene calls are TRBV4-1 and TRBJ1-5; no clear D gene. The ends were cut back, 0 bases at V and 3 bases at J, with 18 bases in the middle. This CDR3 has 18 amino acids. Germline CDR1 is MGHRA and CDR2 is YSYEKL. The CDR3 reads CASSQDWPAELDNQPQHF. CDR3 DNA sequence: TGCGCCAGCAGCCAAGATTGGCCGGCGGAGCTGGACAATCAGCCCCAGCATTTT.

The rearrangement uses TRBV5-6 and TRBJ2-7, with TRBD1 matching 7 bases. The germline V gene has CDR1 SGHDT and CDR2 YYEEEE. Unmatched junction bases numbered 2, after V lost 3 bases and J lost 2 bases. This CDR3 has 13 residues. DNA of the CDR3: TGTGCCAGCAGCTGGGACAGTGCCTACGAGCAGTACTTC. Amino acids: CASSWDSAYEQYF.

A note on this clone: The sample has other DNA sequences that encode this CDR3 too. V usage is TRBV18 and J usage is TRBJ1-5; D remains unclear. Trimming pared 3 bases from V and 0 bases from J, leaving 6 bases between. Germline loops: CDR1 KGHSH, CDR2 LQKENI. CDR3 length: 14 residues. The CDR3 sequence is CASSPRDSNQPQHF. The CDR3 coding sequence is TGTGCCAGCTCACCCCGAGATAGCAATCAGCCCCAGCATTTT.

The CDR3 loop reads CAWNYRGMYGYTF. The CDR3 coding sequence is TGTGCCTGGAACTACAGGGGAATGTATGGCTACACCTTC. The J gene is TRBJ1-2, the V gene TRBV30; 7 bases fit TRBD1. The germline gives CDR1 GTSNPN, CDR2 SVGIG (reference sequence). This CDR3 spans 13 amino acids. V was pared by 4 bases and J by 5 bases, with 7 bases of the junction left unmatched.

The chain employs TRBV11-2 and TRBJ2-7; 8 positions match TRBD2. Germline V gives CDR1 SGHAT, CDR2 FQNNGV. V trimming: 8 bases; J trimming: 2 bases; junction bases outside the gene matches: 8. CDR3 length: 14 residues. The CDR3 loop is CASLSGLAAYEQYF. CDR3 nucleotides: TGTGCCAGCCTCTCAGGACTAGCTGCCTACGAGCAGTACTTC.

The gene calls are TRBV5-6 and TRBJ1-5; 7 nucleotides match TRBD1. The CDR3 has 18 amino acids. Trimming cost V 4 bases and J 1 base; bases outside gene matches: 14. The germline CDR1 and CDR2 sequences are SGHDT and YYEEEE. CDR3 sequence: CASSLTRIGTESNQPQHF. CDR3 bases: TGTGCCAGCAGCCTGACCCGAATTGGGACAGAAAGCAATCAGCCCCAGCATTTT.

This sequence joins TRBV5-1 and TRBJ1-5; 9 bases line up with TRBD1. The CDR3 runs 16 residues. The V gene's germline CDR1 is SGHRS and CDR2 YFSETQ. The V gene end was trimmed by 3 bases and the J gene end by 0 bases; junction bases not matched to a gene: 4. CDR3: CASSWGTGSSNQPQHF. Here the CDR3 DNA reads TGCGCCAGCAGCTGGGGGACAGGGTCTAGCAATCAGCCCCAGCATTTT. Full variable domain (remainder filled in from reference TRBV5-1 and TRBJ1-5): KAGVTQTPRYLIKTRGQQVTLSCSPISGHRSVSWYQQTPGQGLQFLFEYFSETQRNKGNFPGRFSGRQFSNSRSEMNVSTLELGDSALYLCASSWGTGSSNQPQHFGDGTRLSIL.

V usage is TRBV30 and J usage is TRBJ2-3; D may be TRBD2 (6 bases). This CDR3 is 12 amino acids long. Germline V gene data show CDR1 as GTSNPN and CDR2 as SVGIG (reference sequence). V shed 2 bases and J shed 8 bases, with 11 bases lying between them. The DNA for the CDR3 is TGTGCCTGGAGTAGACTAGTAACTACGCAGTATTTT. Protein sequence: CAWSRLVTTQYF.

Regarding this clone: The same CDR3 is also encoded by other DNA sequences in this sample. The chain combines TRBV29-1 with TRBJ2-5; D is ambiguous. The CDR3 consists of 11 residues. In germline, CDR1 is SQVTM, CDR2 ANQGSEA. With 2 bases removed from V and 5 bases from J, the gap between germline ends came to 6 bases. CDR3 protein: CSVERQETQYF. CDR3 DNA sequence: TGCAGCGTTGAACGCCAGGAGACCCAGTACTTC.

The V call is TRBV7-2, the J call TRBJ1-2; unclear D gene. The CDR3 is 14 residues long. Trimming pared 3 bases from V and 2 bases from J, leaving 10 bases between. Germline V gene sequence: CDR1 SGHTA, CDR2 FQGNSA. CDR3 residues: CASSFPGRNYGYTF. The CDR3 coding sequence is TGTGCCAGCAGCTTCCCGGGGAGAAACTATGGCTACACCTTC.

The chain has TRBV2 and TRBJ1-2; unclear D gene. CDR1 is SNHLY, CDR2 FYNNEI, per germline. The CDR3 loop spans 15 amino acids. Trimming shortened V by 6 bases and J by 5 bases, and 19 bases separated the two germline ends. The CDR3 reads CASRAPGSQKYGYTF. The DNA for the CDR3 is TGTGCCAGCAGGGCCCCCGGGAGCCAGAAATATGGCTACACCTTC.

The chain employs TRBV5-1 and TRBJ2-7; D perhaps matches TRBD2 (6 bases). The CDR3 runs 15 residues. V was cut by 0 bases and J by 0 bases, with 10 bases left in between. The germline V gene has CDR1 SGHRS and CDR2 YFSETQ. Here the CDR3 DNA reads TGCGCCAGCAGCTTGGTGGCGGGAAGCTCCTACGAGCAGTACTTC. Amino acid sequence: CASSLVAGSSYEQYF. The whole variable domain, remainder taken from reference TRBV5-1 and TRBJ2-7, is KAGVTQTPRYLIKTRGQQVTLSCSPISGHRSVSWYQQTPGQGLQFLFEYFSETQRNKGNFPGRFSGRQFSNSRSEMNVSTLELGDSALYLCASSLVAGSSYEQYFGPGTRLTVT.

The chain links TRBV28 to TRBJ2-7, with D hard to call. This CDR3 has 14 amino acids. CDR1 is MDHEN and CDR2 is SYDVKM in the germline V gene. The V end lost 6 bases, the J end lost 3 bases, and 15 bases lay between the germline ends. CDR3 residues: CASRSGALSYEQYF. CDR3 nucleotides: TGTGCCAGCAGGTCCGGAGCACTGAGCTACGAGCAGTACTTC.